Below, 10 T cell receptor beta chains from the same sample are listed, as sequenced in a study of cytomegalovirus exposure and HLA in healthy donors. Vbeta (60) and Jbeta (13) primers were used in the PCR. Generated by immunoSEQ multiplex PCR, the TCRdb table keeps only in-frame clones and is missing some. This sample's table reports around 190,000 clones. The sequencing input was PBMCs. The receptors come from a woman in her 30s in good health and CMV-seropositive.

The chain recombines TRBV6-1 with TRBJ1-4, with D perhaps TRBD1 (5 bases). This CDR3 has 14 amino acids. CDR1 is MNHNS and CDR2 is SASEGT in the germline V gene. Trimming cost V 4 bases and J 8 bases, with 14 bases left between them. The CDR3 region is CASSVGGFVEKLFF. The CDR3 DNA is TGTGCCAGCAGTGTTGGGGGGTTCGTGGAAAAACTGTTTTTT.

V is TRBV5-8 and J is TRBJ1-2; perhaps TRBD1 as D (5 bases). This CDR3 spans 13 amino acids. Germline loops: CDR1 SGHTS, CDR2 YDEGEE. V was trimmed by 6 bases and J by 2 bases, leaving 11 bases between them. The CDR3 loop reads CASTEQANYGYTF. As DNA, the CDR3 is TGTGCCAGCACCGAACAGGCCAACTATGGCTACACCTTC.

The chain couples TRBV5-5 to TRBJ1-1; D is undetermined. The CDR3 sequence is 14 residues long. V dropped 4 bases and J dropped 5 bases, with 15 bases sitting between them. The germline V gene encodes CDR1 SGHKS and CDR2 YYEKEE (reference sequence). The CDR3 sequence is CASSPGWRATEAFF. CDR3 sequence (DNA): TGTGCCAGCAGCCCCGGTTGGAGGGCAACTGAAGCTTTCTTT.

The chain recombines TRBV5-1 with TRBJ1-2; a weak D match, TRBD1 (6 bases). Trimming took 4 bases from V and 8 from J, leaving 24 bases between them. Germline CDR1 is SGHRS and CDR2 is YFSETQ. The CDR3 is made up of 16 amino acids. The CDR3 coding sequence is TGCGCCAGCAGCCCTGAATTCGGACAGCCTACTCGGGGCTACACCTTC. Encoded protein: CASSPEFGQPTRGYTF.

The J gene is TRBJ1-1, the V gene TRBV7-8, with a weak D call TRBD1 (5 bases). Germline V lookup: CDR1 SGHVS, CDR2 FQNEAQ. The CDR3 has 13 residues. V was clipped by 5 bases and J by 5 bases, with 12 bases between them. CDR3 sequence: CASSLGGGTEAFF. CDR3 nucleotides: TGTGCCAGCAGCCTGGGCGGGGGGACTGAAGCTTTCTTT. The full variable domain, its missing parts supplied by reference TRBV7-8 and TRBJ1-1, is GAGVSQSPRYKVAKRGQDVALRCDPISGHVSLFWYQQALGQGPEFLTYFQNEAQLDKSGLPSDRFFAERPEGSVSTLKIQRTQQEDSAVYLCASSLGGGTEAFFGQGTRLTVV.

V and J are TRBV28 and TRBJ1-4; D unclear. Germline V lookup: CDR1 MDHEN, CDR2 SYDVKM. The CDR3 is 13 amino acids. The ends were cut back, 2 bases at V and 11 bases at J, with 12 bases in the middle. CDR3 sequence reads: CASSLAEVRKLFF. The DNA for the CDR3 is TGTGCCAGCAGTTTAGCGGAAGTTCGGAAACTGTTTTTT.

The chain combines TRBV10-2 with TRBJ2-2, with D possibly matching TRBD2 (6 bases). The CDR3 has 14 residues. Trimming stripped 8 bases from V and 0 bases from J, with 10 bases between. Germline CDR1 is WSHSY and CDR2 is SAAADI. This chain's CDR3 is CASVTGANTGELFF. DNA of the CDR3: TGCGCCAGCGTCACGGGGGCGAACACCGGGGAGCTGTTTTTT.

The chain has TRBV13 and TRBJ2-7, with 7 bases identical to TRBD2. CDR1 is PRHDT and CDR2 is FYEKMQ in the germline V gene (reference sequence). CDR3 size: 14 residues. The V and J ends lost 7 bases and 4 bases, in that order; junction bases with no gene match: 10. The CDR3 sequence is CASTQSLARYEQYF. In DNA form, the CDR3 reads TGTGCCAGCACCCAATCACTAGCGAGGTACGAGCAGTACTTC.

The chain has TRBV13 and TRBJ2-7, with D perhaps matching TRBD2 (5 bases). Per germline, CDR1 PRHDT and CDR2 FYEKMQ (reference sequence). V gave up 5 bases and J gave up 3 bases, with 17 bases separating them. The CDR3 runs to 15 residues. The CDR3 here is CASSRIPGLGYEQYF. For the CDR3, the DNA is TGTGCCAGCAGCCGAATTCCGGGGTTAGGCTACGAGCAGTACTTC.

The chain uses TRBV6-5 and TRBJ1-1; 7 nucleotides agree with TRBD1. Germline CDR1 and CDR2: MNHEY and SVGAGI. V was pared by 4 bases and J by 7 bases, with 6 bases of the junction left unmatched. This CDR3 has 13 amino acids. CDR3 nucleotides: TGTGCCAGCAGTTGGGGGACAGCTAATGAAGCTTTCTTT. Amino acid sequence: CASSWGTANEAFF.